In this sample, the clone carrying this T cell receptor beta chain turned up once. Its specificity is not known. No patient had autoimmune disease or received systemic immunosuppression. This sample is part of a study of OX40 agonist ivuxolimab in advanced cancers. Produced via immunoSEQ multiplex PCR; TCRdb's table is partial and in-frame only. The top ten hold under 0.6% of the sample, which has under 85,000 clones, 88% seen once. General observations from the study: On average, CD8+ T cells had more expanded clones than CD4+. Low normalized clonal expansion also occurred in some nonresponding patients. Clonal expansion was among the lowest in partial responders at 0.1-3.0 mg/kg, especially CD8+.

The TCR sequence derives from an adult with an advanced solid tumor such as melanoma, head and neck, liver or kidney cancer. Sequenced here: CD4+ or CD8+ T cells sorted from blood, sampled in a trial of the OX40 agonist ivuxolimab.

CDR3 residues: CASSIDFGGTSSDTQYF. The CDR3 nucleotides are TGTGCCAGTAGTATAGACTTCGGGGGAACTTCATCAGATACGCAGTATTTT. V gene TRBV19 combines with J gene TRBJ2-3, with D possibly being TRBD2 (6 bases). The CDR3 runs 17 residues. Trimming cost V 0 bases and J 4 bases, with 17 bases left between them. Germline CDR1 reads LNHDA; CDR2 reads SQIVND (reference sequence).